One and the same sample provided the 4 T cell receptor beta chains below, sequenced in a study of shared clonotypes between healthy human individuals. The protocol was immunoSEQ multiplex PCR, while the TCRdb copy is restricted to in-frame clones and leaves out a portion. The sample has around 2.1 million clones; approximately 95% are singletons. Sequencing used naive CD4+ T cells sorted from blood. The subset is: CD45RA+ positively selected. The receptors come from a man aged 18 to 35 in good health.

Notes on this clone: Other DNA sequences within the sample encode an identical CDR3. This chain uses TRBV7-2 with TRBJ2-3; D gene ambiguous. The germline V gene has CDR1 SGHTA and CDR2 FQGNSA. The CDR3 runs to 11 residues. V dropped 0 bases and J dropped 6 bases, with 1 base sitting between them. The CDR3 DNA reads as TGTGCCAGCAGCTTAGCCGATACGCAGTATTTT. Translating gives CASSLADTQYF.

This chain uses TRBV7-8 with TRBJ2-2; 11 bases align to TRBD2. The CDR3 runs to 18 residues. J was trimmed by 1 base and V by 1 base; bases with no gene match: 5. Germline CDR1 is SGHVS and CDR2 is FQNEAQ. The CDR3 bases are TGTGCCAGCAGCTTAGGGTCTCTAGCGGGAGGGAACACCGGGGAGCTGTTTTTT. Its protein product is CASSLGSLAGGNTGELFF.

As concerns this clone: The sample carries other DNA sequences with the same CDR3. This CDR3 reads CASSLSGPYEQYF. The CDR3, as DNA: TGTGCCAGCAGCTTGTCCGGCCCCTACGAGCAGTACTTC. This chain connects TRBV7-2 to TRBJ2-7; D not resolved. The V gene's germline CDR1 is SGHTA and CDR2 FQGNSA. CDR3 length: 13 amino acids. V dropped 3 bases and J dropped 2 bases, with 8 bases sitting between them. The full variable domain, with the rest looked up from reference TRBV7-2 and TRBJ2-7, is GAGVSQSPSNKVTEKGKDVELRCDPISGHTALYWYRQSLGQGLEFLIYFQGNSAPDKSGLPSDRFSAERTGGSVSTLTIQRTQQEDSAVYLCASSLSGPYEQYFGPGTRLTVT.

The CDR3 is CATSRERQGRASYEQYF. In DNA, the CDR3 is TGTGCCACCAGCAGAGAGCGTCAGGGCAGGGCAAGCTACGAGCAGTACTTC. The chain uses TRBV15 and TRBJ2-5; D is perhaps TRBD1 (5 bases). The J call may be mistaken, given a closer DNA end match to TRBJ2-7. Germline V gene data show CDR1 as LNHNV and CDR2 as YYDKDF (reference sequence). The CDR3 length is 17 residues.